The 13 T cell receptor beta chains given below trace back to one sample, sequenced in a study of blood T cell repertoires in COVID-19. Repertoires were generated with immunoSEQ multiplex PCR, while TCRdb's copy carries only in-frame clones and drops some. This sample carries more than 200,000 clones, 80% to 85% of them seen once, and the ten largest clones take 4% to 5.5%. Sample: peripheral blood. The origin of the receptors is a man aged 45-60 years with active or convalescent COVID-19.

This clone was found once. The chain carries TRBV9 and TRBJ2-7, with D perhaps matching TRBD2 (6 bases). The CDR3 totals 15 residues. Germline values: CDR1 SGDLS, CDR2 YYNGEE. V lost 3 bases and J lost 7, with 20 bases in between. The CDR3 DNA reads TGTGCCAGCAGCGGGGGCCTAAGTCGGGAGCGTGAGCAGTACTTC. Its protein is CASSGGLSREREQYF. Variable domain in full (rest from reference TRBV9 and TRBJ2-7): DSGVTQTPKHLITATGQRVTLRCSPRSGDLSVYWYQQSLDQGLQFLIQYYNGEERAKGNILERFSAQQFPDLHSELNLSSLELGDSALYFCASSGGLSREREQYFGPGTRLTVT.

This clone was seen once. The CDR3 reads CASSFQDREQYF. The CDR3 region has the DNA TGTGCCAGCAGTTTTCAGGACAGAGAGCAGTACTTC. This chain links TRBV28 with TRBJ2-7; the D gene is possibly TRBD1 (6 bases). V shed 3 bases and J shed 7 bases, with 10 bases lying between them. The CDR3 spans 12 residues. From germline, CDR1 is MDHEN and CDR2 SYDVKM. The full variable domain, with the rest looked up from reference TRBV28 and TRBJ2-7, is DVKVTQSSRYLVKRTGEKVFLECVQDMDHENMFWYRQDPGLGLRLIYFSYDVKMKEKGDIPEGYSVSREKKERFSLILESASTNQTSMYLCASSFQDREQYFGPGTRLTVT.

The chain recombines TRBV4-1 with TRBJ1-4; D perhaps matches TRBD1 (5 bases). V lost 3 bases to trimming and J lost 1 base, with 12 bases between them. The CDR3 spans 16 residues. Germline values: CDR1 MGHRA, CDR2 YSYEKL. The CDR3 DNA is TGCGCCAGCAGCCAGCAGGGCTTCGGAACTAATGAAAAACTGTTTTTT. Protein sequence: CASSQQGFGTNEKLFF.

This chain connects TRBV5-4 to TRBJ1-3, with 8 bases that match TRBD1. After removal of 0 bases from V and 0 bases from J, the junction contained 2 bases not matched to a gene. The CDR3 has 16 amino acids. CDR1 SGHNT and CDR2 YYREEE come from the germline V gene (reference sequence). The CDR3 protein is CASSLGTGSSGNTIYF. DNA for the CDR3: TGTGCCAGCAGCTTGGGGACAGGGAGCTCTGGAAACACCATATATTTT.

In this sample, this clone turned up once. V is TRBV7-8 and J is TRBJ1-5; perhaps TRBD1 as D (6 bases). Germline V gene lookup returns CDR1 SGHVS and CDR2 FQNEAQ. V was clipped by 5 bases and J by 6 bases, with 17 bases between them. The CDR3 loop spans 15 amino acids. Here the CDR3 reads CASSLTAGGSQPQHF. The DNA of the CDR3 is TGTGCCAGCAGCCTAACCGCGGGGGGCAGTCAGCCCCAGCATTTT.

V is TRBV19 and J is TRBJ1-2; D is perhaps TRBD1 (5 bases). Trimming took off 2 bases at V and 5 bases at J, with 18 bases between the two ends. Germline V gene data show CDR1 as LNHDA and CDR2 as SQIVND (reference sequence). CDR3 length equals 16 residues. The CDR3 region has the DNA TGTGCCAGTAGTATAACGAACAGGTTGACCGTGTATGGCTACACCTTC. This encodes CASSITNRLTVYGYTF.

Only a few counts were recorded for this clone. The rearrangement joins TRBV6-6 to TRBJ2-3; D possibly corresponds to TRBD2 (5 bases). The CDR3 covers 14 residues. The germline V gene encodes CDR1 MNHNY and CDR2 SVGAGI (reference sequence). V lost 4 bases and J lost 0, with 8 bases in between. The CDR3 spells CASSSWTSTDTQYF. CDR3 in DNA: TGTGCCAGCAGTTCTTGGACTAGCACAGATACGCAGTATTTT.

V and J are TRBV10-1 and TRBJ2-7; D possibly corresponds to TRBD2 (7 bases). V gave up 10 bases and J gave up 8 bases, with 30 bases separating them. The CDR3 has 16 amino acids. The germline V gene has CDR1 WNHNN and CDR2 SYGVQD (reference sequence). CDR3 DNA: TGCGCCAACCGATATGAGGCGGGGGCCAAGACAGGTCAGCAGTACTTC. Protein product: CANRYEAGAKTGQQYF.

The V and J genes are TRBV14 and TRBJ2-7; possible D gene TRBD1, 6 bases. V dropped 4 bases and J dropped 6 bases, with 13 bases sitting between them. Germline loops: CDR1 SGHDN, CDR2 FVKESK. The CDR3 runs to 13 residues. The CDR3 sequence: CASSPGVPAEQYF. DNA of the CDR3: TGTGCCAGCAGCCCAGGGGTACCTGCCGAGCAGTACTTC.

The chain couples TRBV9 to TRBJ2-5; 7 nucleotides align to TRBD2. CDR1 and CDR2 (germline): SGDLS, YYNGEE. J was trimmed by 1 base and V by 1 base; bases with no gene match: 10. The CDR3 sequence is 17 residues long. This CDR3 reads CASSVSPSGPTQETQYF. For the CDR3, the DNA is TGTGCCAGCAGCGTATCCCCTAGCGGACCGACCCAAGAGACCCAGTACTTC.

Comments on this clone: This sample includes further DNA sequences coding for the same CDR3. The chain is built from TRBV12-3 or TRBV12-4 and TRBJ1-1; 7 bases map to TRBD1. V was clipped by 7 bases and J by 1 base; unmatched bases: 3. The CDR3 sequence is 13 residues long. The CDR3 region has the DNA TGTGCCAGCACCAACAGGGGGAACACTGAAGCTTTCTTT. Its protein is CASTNRGNTEAFF.

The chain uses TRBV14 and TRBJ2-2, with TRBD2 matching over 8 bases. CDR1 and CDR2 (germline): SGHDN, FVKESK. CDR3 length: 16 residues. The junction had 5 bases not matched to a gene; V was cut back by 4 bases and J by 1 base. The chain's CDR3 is CASSPLAGLNTGELFF. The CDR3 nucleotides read TGTGCCAGCAGCCCTCTAGCGGGTTTGAACACCGGGGAGCTGTTTTTT. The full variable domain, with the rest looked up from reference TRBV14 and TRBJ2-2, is EAGVTQFPSHSVIEKGQTVTLRCDPISGHDNLYWYRRVMGKEIKFLLHFVKESKQDESGMPNNRFLAERTGGTYSTLKVQPAELEDSGVYFCASSPLAGLNTGELFFGEGSRLTVL.

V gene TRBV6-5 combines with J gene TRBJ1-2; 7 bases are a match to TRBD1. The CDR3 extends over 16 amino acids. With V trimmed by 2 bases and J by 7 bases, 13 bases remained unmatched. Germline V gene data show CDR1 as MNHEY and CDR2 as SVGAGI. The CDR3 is CASSYRNRGQVVGYTF. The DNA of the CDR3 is TGTGCCAGCAGTTACCGCAACAGGGGACAAGTTGTTGGCTACACCTTC.